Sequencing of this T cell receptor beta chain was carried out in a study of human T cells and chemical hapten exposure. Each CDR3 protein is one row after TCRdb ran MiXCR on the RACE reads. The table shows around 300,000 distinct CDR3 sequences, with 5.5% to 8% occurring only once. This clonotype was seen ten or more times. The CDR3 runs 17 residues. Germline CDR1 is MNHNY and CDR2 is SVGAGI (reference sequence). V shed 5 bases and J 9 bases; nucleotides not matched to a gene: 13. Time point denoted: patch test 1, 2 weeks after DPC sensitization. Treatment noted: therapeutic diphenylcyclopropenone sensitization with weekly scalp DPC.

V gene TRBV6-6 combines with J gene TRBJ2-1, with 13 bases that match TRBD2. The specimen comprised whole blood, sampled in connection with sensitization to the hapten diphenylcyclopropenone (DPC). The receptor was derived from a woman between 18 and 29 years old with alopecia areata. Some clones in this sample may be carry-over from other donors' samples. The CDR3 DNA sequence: TGTGCCAGCAGTCGCCATACTAGCGGGGGGGTATTGAGTGAGCAGTTCTTC. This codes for CASSRHTSGGVLSEQFF.